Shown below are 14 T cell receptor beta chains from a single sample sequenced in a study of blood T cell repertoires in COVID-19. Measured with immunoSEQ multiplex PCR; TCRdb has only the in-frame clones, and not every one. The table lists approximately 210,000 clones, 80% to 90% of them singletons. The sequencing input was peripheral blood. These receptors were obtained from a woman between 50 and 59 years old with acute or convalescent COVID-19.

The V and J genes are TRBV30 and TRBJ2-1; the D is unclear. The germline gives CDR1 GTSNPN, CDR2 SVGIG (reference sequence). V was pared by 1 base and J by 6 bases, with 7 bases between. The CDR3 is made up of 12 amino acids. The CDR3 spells CAWSGLRNEQFF. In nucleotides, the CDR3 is TGTGCCTGGAGTGGACTTCGCAATGAGCAGTTCTTC.

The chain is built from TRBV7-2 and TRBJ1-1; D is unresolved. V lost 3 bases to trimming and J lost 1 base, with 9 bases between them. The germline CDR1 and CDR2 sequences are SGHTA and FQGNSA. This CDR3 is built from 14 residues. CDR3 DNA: TGTGCCAGCAGCTTGGAGGTAGAGAACACTGAAGCTTTCTTT. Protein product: CASSLEVENTEAFF.

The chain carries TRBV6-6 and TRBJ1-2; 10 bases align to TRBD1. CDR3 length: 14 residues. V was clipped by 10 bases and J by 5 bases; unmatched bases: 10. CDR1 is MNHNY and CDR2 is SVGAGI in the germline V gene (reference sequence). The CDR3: CATKTGGDLYGYTF. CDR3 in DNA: TGTGCCACTAAGACAGGGGGCGATCTTTATGGCTACACCTTC.

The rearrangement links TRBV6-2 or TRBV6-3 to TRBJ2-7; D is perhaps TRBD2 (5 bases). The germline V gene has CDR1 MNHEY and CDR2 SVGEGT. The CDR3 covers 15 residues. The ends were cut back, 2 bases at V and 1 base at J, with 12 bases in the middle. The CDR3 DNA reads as TGTGCCAGCAGTTACACTCTAGCACCTTCCTACGAGCAGTACTTC. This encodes CASSYTLAPSYEQYF.

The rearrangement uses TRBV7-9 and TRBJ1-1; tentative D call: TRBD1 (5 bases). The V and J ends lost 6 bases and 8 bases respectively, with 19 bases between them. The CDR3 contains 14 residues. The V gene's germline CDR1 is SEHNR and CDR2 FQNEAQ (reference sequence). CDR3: CASRPGTAEGEAFF. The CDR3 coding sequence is TGTGCCAGCAGACCCGGGACCGCGGAGGGGGAAGCTTTCTTT.

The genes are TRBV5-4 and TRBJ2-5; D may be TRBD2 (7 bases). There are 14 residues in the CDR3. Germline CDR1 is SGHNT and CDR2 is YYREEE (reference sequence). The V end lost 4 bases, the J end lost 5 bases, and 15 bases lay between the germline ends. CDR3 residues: CASSIGGVGETQYF. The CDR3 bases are TGTGCCAGCAGCATAGGGGGGGTAGGGGAGACCCAGTACTTC.

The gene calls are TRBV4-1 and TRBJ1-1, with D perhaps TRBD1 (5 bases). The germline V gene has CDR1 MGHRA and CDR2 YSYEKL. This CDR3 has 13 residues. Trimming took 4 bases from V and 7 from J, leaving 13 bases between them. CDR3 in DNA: TGCGCCAGCAGCCTCGGGGGGGGTGTTGAAGCTTTCTTT. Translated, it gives CASSLGGGVEAFF.

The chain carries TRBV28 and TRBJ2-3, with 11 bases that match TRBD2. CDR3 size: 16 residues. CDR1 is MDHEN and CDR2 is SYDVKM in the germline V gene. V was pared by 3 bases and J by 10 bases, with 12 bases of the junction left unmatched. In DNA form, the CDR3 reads TGTGCCAGCAGTTTTCAGGGTAGCGGGAGGGCCATTCCGCAGTATTTT. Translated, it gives CASSFQGSGRAIPQYF.

CDR3: CASSLAPGLAPRTDTQYF. CDR3 sequence (DNA): TGCGCCAGCAGCTTGGCCCCCGGACTAGCCCCACGCACAGATACGCAGTATTTT. The V gene is TRBV5-1, the J gene TRBJ2-3; TRBD2 aligns across 8 bases. The germline gives CDR1 SGHRS, CDR2 YFSETQ. V gave up 0 bases and J gave up 1 base; unmatched junction bases: 10. The CDR3 covers 18 residues.

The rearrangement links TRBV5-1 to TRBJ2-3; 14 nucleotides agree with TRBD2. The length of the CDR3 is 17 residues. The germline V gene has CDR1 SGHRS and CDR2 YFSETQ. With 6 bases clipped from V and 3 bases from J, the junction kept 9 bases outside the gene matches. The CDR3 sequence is CASIDTGTSGRTDTQYF. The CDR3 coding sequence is TGCGCCAGCATCGACACCGGGACTAGCGGGAGAACAGATACGCAGTATTTT.

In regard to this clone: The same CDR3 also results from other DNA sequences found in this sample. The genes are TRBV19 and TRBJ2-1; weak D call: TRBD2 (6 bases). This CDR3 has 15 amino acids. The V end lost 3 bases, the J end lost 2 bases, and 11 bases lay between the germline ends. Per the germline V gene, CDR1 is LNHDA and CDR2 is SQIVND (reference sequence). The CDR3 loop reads CASSISGGAYNEQFF. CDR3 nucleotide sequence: TGTGCCAGTAGTATTAGCGGAGGGGCCTACAATGAGCAGTTCTTC.

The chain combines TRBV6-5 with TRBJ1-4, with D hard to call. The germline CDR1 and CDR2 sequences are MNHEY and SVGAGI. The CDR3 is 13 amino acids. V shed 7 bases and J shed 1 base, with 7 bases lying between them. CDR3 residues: CASMNRTNEKLFF. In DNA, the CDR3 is TGTGCCAGCATGAACAGAACTAATGAAAAACTGTTTTTT.

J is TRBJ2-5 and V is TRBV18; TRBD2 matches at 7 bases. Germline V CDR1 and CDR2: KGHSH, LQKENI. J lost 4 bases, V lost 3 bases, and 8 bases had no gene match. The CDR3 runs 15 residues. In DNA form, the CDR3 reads TGTGCCAGCTCACCTGCGGGAGCCCCGGGAGAGACCCAGTACTTC. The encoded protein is CASSPAGAPGETQYF.

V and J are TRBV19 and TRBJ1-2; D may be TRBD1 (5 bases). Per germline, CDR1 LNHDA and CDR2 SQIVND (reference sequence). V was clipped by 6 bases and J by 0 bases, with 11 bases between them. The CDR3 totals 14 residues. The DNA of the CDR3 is TGTGCCAGTAGCCCAGGGTCAGCTAACTATGGCTACACCTTC. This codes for CASSPGSANYGYTF.